This TCR beta chain was recorded in a study of blood T cell repertoires in COVID-19. Background on the study: Sample material is recorded as cDNA or gDNA derived from T cells, B-cell-depleted T cells, or PBMCs.

In the source study's methods: The authors estimated nucleated cell counts from reference gene primer amplification. Assay used: immunoSEQ multiplex PCR; TCRdb lists only in-frame clones, some missing. V and J calls and clone size are as listed in that table; D and trimming were resolved from the DNA. The repertoire has about 120,000 clones, approximately 90% of them found once; the top ten carry roughly 1.4%. The ends were cut back, 0 bases at V and 0 bases at J, with 6 bases in the middle. Germline V gene data show CDR1 as MNHEY and CDR2 as SMNVEV (reference sequence). The CDR3 consists of 14 residues.

The sequenced sample consisted of peripheral blood. The chain has TRBV27 and TRBJ2-7, with no clear D. The source of this sequence is a human donor in a cohort sampled during active COVID-19. In DNA form, the CDR3 reads TGTGCCAGCAGTTTATCGGCAGGCTCCTACGAGCAGTACTTC. It yields the protein CASSLSAGSYEQYF.